The 30 T cell receptor beta chains listed next were all sequenced from one sample in a study of blood T cell repertoires in COVID-19. TCRdb's copy holds only in-frame clones and misses some; the assay was immunoSEQ multiplex PCR. The data contain some 140,000 clones, around 87% of them singletons. The source material was peripheral blood. These receptors came from a man aged 50 or older with active COVID-19.

The rearrangement joins TRBV7-2 to TRBJ2-1; 7 bases are shared with TRBD1. The CDR3 loop spans 15 amino acids. Germline V lookup: CDR1 SGHTA, CDR2 FQGNSA. V trimming: 1 base; J trimming: 7 bases; junction bases outside the gene matches: 7. DNA for the CDR3: TGTGCCAGCAGCTTAGGCAGGACAGGCCAGAATGAGCAGTTCTTC. This gives the protein CASSLGRTGQNEQFF.

The gene calls are TRBV3-1 (or the pseudogene TRBV3-2) and TRBJ1-4, with 8 bases matching TRBD1. The CDR3 covers 17 residues. The junction had 10 bases not matched to a gene; V was cut back by 1 base and J by 6 bases. Per the germline V gene, CDR1 is LGHDT and CDR2 is YNNKEL (reference sequence). The CDR3 protein is CASSQVWGETGDEKLFF. CDR3 coding DNA: TGTGCCAGCAGCCAAGTGTGGGGGGAGACAGGGGATGAAAAACTGTTTTTT.

This chain uses TRBV9 with TRBJ2-3, with 10 nucleotides matching TRBD1. Germline V lookup: CDR1 SGDLS, CDR2 YYNGEE. This CDR3 is built from 16 residues. V dropped 4 bases and J dropped 5; count of bases not matched to a gene: 10. The CDR3, as DNA: TGTGCCAGCAGCCACAACCGGGACAGGGGTGGAGATACGCAGTATTTT. Its translation: CASSHNRDRGGDTQYF. Filled out from reference TRBV9 and TRBJ2-3, the complete variable domain reads DSGVTQTPKHLITATGQRVTLRCSPRSGDLSVYWYQQSLDQGLQFLIQYYNGEERAKGNILERFSAQQFPDLHSELNLSSLELGDSALYFCASSHNRDRGGDTQYFGPGTRLTVL.

The rearrangement uses TRBV6-5 and TRBJ2-7, with D possibly TRBD2 on 6 matching bases. CDR1 MNHEY and CDR2 SVGAGI come from the germline V gene. V lost 7 bases, J lost 5 bases, and 15 bases lay in between. The CDR3 covers 13 residues. The CDR3 protein is CASKKSWGDEQYF. CDR3 in DNA: TGTGCCAGCAAAAAGAGTTGGGGGGACGAGCAGTACTTC.

This clone was observed a few times. The chain recombines TRBV2 with TRBJ2-7; the D gene is possibly TRBD2 (5 bases). V was shortened by 4 bases and J by 1 base, with 11 bases between the two germline ends. CDR1 and CDR2 (germline): SNHLY, FYNNEI. This CDR3 is 14 amino acids long. The CDR3 here is CASSVRVISYEQYF. Written as DNA, the CDR3 is TGTGCCAGCAGTGTGCGGGTGATATCCTACGAGCAGTACTTC.

This clone was observed a single time. The chain joins TRBV6-5 to TRBJ2-1, with TRBD2 as a possible D gene (6 bases). V dropped 6 bases and J dropped 5 bases, with 17 bases sitting between them. The CDR3 is made up of 15 amino acids. Per germline, CDR1 MNHEY and CDR2 SVGAGI. The CDR3 region has the DNA TGTGCCAGCAGAATGAGAGGGACTCCCAACAATGAGCAGTTCTTC. Amino acid sequence: CASRMRGTPNNEQFF.

This clone has more than one count but fewer than ten. This chain connects TRBV2 to TRBJ1-5; 7 positions agree with TRBD1. This CDR3 has 15 residues. Germline values: CDR1 SNHLY, CDR2 FYNNEI. Trimming cost V 1 base and J 3 bases; bases outside gene matches: 3. DNA of the CDR3: TGTGCCAGCAGTGAAGGGGGACAGTTCAATCAGCCCCAGCATTTT. The encoded protein is CASSEGGQFNQPQHF. Full variable domain (remainder filled in from reference TRBV2 and TRBJ1-5): EPEVTQTPSHQVTQMGQEVILRCVPISNHLYFYWYRQILGQKVEFLVSFYNNEISEKSEIFDDQFSVERPDGSNFTLKIRSTKLEDSAMYFCASSEGGQFNQPQHFGDGTRLSIL.

This clone was seen a few times. The chain has TRBV7-9 and TRBJ1-6; D is unclear. The V gene lost 1 base and the J gene lost 13 bases, with 14 bases spanning the gap. The CDR3 is 14 amino acids. Germline CDR1 and CDR2: SEHNR and FQNEAQ (reference sequence). For the CDR3, the DNA is TGTGCCAGCAGCTTAGAGGCGGGAGGGAACCCCCTCCACTTT. Translating gives CASSLEAGGNPLHF.

This sequence joins TRBV11-2 and TRBJ2-7, with 9 bases matching TRBD1. Germline trimming cut 5 bases from V and 0 bases from J; bases unmatched to any gene: 5. The CDR3 sequence is 15 residues long. From germline, CDR1 is SGHAT and CDR2 FQNNGV. The DNA for the CDR3 is TGTGCCAGCAGCCCTGGGACAGGGCTCTCCTACGAGCAGTACTTC. Protein: CASSPGTGLSYEQYF.

This chain uses TRBV2 with TRBJ2-7, with TRBD1 as a possible D gene (6 bases). CDR1 is SNHLY and CDR2 is FYNNEI in the germline V gene. The CDR3 is 14 residues long. V was trimmed by 6 bases and J by 7 bases, leaving 19 bases between them. CDR3 region: CASRPDRAPTEQYF. CDR3 DNA: TGTGCCAGCAGGCCGGACAGAGCCCCTACGGAGCAGTACTTC.

The chain joins TRBV10-3 to TRBJ2-7, with 12 bases lining up with TRBD1. This CDR3 comprises 17 residues. V trimming: 4 bases; J trimming: 5 bases; junction bases outside the gene matches: 12. Germline CDR1 and CDR2: ENHRY and SYGVKD. The CDR3 DNA reads TGTGCCATCAGTGGTGGGGGGCACGGGACAGGGGGCCACGAGCAGTACTTC. Residues: CAISGGGHGTGGHEQYF.

This clone appeared a single time. This sequence joins TRBV9 and TRBJ1-2; a possible D gene is TRBD1 (5 bases). The CDR3 has 13 amino acids. V lost 5 bases and J 2 bases, leaving 10 bases between the germline ends. Germline assignment: CDR1 SGDLS and CDR2 YYNGEE. CDR3 sequence reads: CASRGPRNYGYTF. The CDR3 DNA reads TGTGCCAGCAGGGGGCCCCGGAACTATGGCTACACCTTC.

This chain joins TRBV7-3 and TRBJ2-7; a possible D gene is TRBD1 (6 bases). Germline CDR1 reads SGHTA; CDR2 reads FQGTGA. V was pared by 5 bases and J by 6 bases, with 14 bases between. This CDR3 contains 13 residues. The CDR3 sequence: CASSPKVGGEQYF. CDR3 in DNA: TGTGCCAGCAGCCCGAAGGTAGGGGGCGAGCAGTACTTC.

V gene TRBV7-2 combines with J gene TRBJ1-2, with 10 bases identical to TRBD1. V was clipped by 5 bases and J by 7 bases; unmatched bases: 13. Germline CDR1 is SGHTA and CDR2 is FQGNSA. CDR3 size: 16 residues. The chain's CDR3 is CASSPQTDRGIGGYTF. The CDR3 DNA reads as TGTGCCAGCAGCCCCCAAACGGACAGGGGGATTGGTGGCTACACCTTC.

The rearrangement joins TRBV6-4 to TRBJ1-1; D call uncertain. This CDR3 comprises 13 residues. The germline gives CDR1 MRHNA, CDR2 SNTAGT. V dropped 5 bases and J dropped 4 bases, with 11 bases sitting between them. The CDR3 nucleotides are TGTGCCAGCAGTCCAGAATCGGGCACTGAAGCTTTCTTT. This translates into CASSPESGTEAFF.

This clone was counted only a few times. This chain links TRBV2 with TRBJ1-2, with D perhaps TRBD1 (6 bases). The V end was cut by 7 bases, the J end by 7 bases, with 22 bases between. This CDR3 spans 15 amino acids. The germline V gene has CDR1 SNHLY and CDR2 FYNNEI. The CDR3 reads CASTPQGRGDGGYTF. Here the CDR3 DNA reads TGTGCCAGCACACCTCAGGGCAGGGGTGACGGTGGCTACACCTTC.

This clone showed up just once. The chain carries TRBV3-1 (or the pseudogene TRBV3-2) and TRBJ2-3, with D maybe TRBD2 (7 bases). V was shortened by 1 base and J by 4 bases, with 18 bases between the two germline ends. CDR1 is LGHDT, CDR2 YNNKEL, per germline (reference sequence). This CDR3 is built from 17 residues. The CDR3 sequence: CASSQGFGGGLADTQYF. The CDR3 nucleotides read TGTGCCAGCAGCCAAGGCTTTGGGGGGGGCCTTGCAGATACGCAGTATTTT.

This clone was counted only a few times. The chain couples TRBV30 to TRBJ2-7, with 10 bases identical to TRBD1. The CDR3 has 14 residues. J lost 4 bases, V lost 3 bases, and 6 bases had no gene match. Germline loops: CDR1 GTSNPN, CDR2 SVGIG (reference sequence). CDR3: CAWSTGTGDYEQYF. CDR3 in DNA: TGTGCCTGGAGCACCGGGACAGGGGATTACGAGCAGTACTTC.

In the case of this clone: One end of the junction is discordant with germline, which a read error may explain. The rearrangement links TRBV4-1 to TRBJ1-1; the D gene is possibly TRBD1 (6 bases). This CDR3 spans 13 amino acids. The germline V gene has CDR1 MGHRA and CDR2 YSYEKL. The CDR3 here is CASSQERDTEAFF. The CDR3 bases are TGCGCCAGCAGCCAAGAAAGGGACACGGAAGCTTTCTTT.

In its sample, this clone was seen a few times. The rearrangement joins TRBV4-2 to TRBJ2-1, with 7 bases aligning to TRBD1. Germline-derived CDR1 and CDR2 are LGHNA and YNFKEQ. Trimming took 3 bases from V and 4 from J; bases not matched to a gene: 6. This CDR3 comprises 15 residues. For the CDR3, the DNA is TGTGCCAGCAGCCAGAACCGGGACAGTTACAATGAGCAGTTCTTC. Its translation is CASSQNRDSYNEQFF.

The rearrangement joins TRBV7-3 to TRBJ1-2, with TRBD1 matching 9 bases. The germline V gene has CDR1 SGHTA and CDR2 FQGTGA. The CDR3 is 14 amino acids. V was pared by 5 bases and J by 8 bases, with 9 bases of the junction left unmatched. CDR3 DNA: TGTGCCAGCAGCCCCTCCGGGACAGGGAACGGCTACACCTTC. Translated, it gives CASSPSGTGNGYTF.

The chain joins TRBV25-1 to TRBJ2-2; 9 nucleotides agree with TRBD1. Germline assignment: CDR1 MGHDK and CDR2 SYGVNS. The CDR3 runs 16 residues. J gave up 6 bases and V 3 bases, and 8 bases lay outside the gene matches. The CDR3 protein is CASSEPLGQGSGELFF. The DNA for the CDR3 is TGTGCCAGCAGTGAGCCCCTTGGACAGGGGTCCGGGGAGCTGTTTTTT.

The chain links TRBV19 to TRBJ1-5, with a tentative D call TRBD1 (6 bases). This CDR3 is 15 amino acids long. The germline V and J ends were trimmed by 6 bases and 1 base, with 13 bases remaining between them. Looked up from germline, CDR1 is LNHDA and CDR2 is SQIVND (reference sequence). Here the CDR3 DNA reads TGTGCCAGTAGATTCGGACAGTTCAGCAATCAGCCCCAGCATTTT. Translating gives CASRFGQFSNQPQHF.

The rearrangement joins TRBV5-1 to TRBJ1-2, with D maybe TRBD1 (6 bases). Trimming cost V 3 bases and J 2 bases, with 14 bases left between them. The CDR3 contains 15 residues. Germline V gene sequence: CDR1 SGHRS, CDR2 YFSETQ. CDR3 residues: CASSYGRGPNYGYTF. The CDR3 DNA reads TGCGCCAGCAGCTACGGCAGGGGACCGAACTATGGCTACACCTTC.

This chain uses TRBV6-1 with TRBJ1-5; D unresolved. Germline V CDR1 and CDR2: MNHNS, SASEGT. This CDR3 region has 12 residues. V lost 3 bases and J 9 bases, leaving 9 bases between the germline ends. This CDR3 reads CASSDTARPQHF. The CDR3 DNA is TGTGCCAGCAGTGACACAGCCCGGCCCCAGCATTTT.

The gene calls are TRBV18 and TRBJ2-7; tentative D call: TRBD2 (5 bases). The germline V gene has CDR1 KGHSH and CDR2 LQKENI. V gave up 3 bases and J gave up 7 bases, with 16 bases separating them. CDR3 length equals 14 residues. CDR3 region: CASSPLGSEGEQYF. CDR3 in DNA: TGTGCCAGCTCACCCCTCGGCAGTGAGGGAGAGCAGTACTTC.

V and J are TRBV6-5 and TRBJ2-3; 9 bases match TRBD1. After removal of 2 bases from V and 4 bases from J, the junction contained 4 bases not matched to a gene. This CDR3 spans 15 amino acids. The germline gives CDR1 MNHEY, CDR2 SVGAGI. CDR3 in amino acids: CASSYRQGGADTQYF. Written as DNA, the CDR3 is TGTGCCAGCAGTTACAGACAGGGGGGGGCAGATACGCAGTATTTT.

Written as DNA, the CDR3 is TGTGCCAGCAGCCAAGATGGAGGGGGGGATCAGCCCCAGCATTTT. Amino acids: CASSQDGGGDQPQHF. This chain uses TRBV3-1 (or the pseudogene TRBV3-2) with TRBJ1-5; D is perhaps TRBD1 (6 bases). This CDR3 contains 15 residues. The V end lost 0 bases, the J end lost 5 bases, and 11 bases lay between the germline ends. The germline CDR1 and CDR2 sequences are LGHDT and YNNKEL (reference sequence).

The rearrangement uses TRBV6-1 and TRBJ1-2; D might be TRBD1 (5 bases). CDR3 size: 13 residues. The germline CDR1 and CDR2 sequences are MNHNS and SASEGT. Trimming took 2 bases from V and 9 from J, leaving 13 bases between them. DNA for the CDR3: TGTGCCAGCAGTGAAAAGCAGGGACTTCGCTACACCTTC. Its protein product is CASSEKQGLRYTF.

The J gene is TRBJ2-2, the V gene TRBV5-4, with 11 bases that match TRBD2. CDR1 is SGHNT and CDR2 is YYREEE in the germline V gene (reference sequence). V lost 3 bases to trimming and J lost 3 bases; unmatched junction nucleotides: 4. The CDR3 spans 16 residues. In DNA, the CDR3 is TGTGCCAGCAGCTCTACTAGCGGGGGCTACACCGGGGAGCTGTTTTTT. Translated, it gives CASSSTSGGYTGELFF.